This T cell receptor beta chain was sequenced in a study of cytomegalovirus exposure and HLA in healthy donors. General observations from the study: Overall, about 160 TCR beta chains were annotated as cytomegalovirus-associated. CMV antigen specificity of three CMV-associated chains was confirmed in vitro. Among TCR beta chains of equal frequency, HLA-associated ones were more clonally expanded in a later analysis.

Worth noting for this clone: Its antigen is not known.

Germline values: CDR1 MDHEN, CDR2 SYDVKM. CDR3 length: 11 residues. A multiplex PCR was run with 60 Vbeta primers and 13 Jbeta primers. As handled by the study authors: In a later analysis, of 84 million or so unique beta chains, around 9.9 million appeared in at least two donors. TCRdb's copy holds only in-frame clones and misses some; the assay was immunoSEQ multiplex PCR. V, J and clone size derive from that table, while D and trimming were established from the DNA sequence. The data contain 190,000 or so clones, under 85% of them singletons. The chain uses TRBV28 and TRBJ2-5, with D perhaps TRBD2 (5 bases). The assigned J gene may be wrong: the sequence end matches TRBJ2-7 better. The source material was PBMCs. The clonotype comes from a man in his fifties or sixties in good health and CMV-seronegative. CDR3 sequence reads: CASRWEREQYF. The CDR3 nucleotides are TGTGCCAGCAGGTGGGAGCGCGAGCAGTACTTC.